This T cell receptor (beta chain) was recovered during a study of response to subunit inactivated influenza vaccine. TCRdb analysed the RT-PCR reads with MiXCR anew, one entry per CDR3 protein. Among 150,000 to 200,000 distinct CDR3 sequences listed, about 12% were seen once. V was shortened by 3 bases and J by 4 bases, with 3 bases between the two germline ends. This CDR3 is 12 amino acids long. Germline CDR1 SNHLY, CDR2 FYNNEI. This clonotype has more than one count but fewer than ten. This same sample was also taken into another study, of T cells expressing NK-cell markers. That report adds: TCR beta cDNA was made by 5'RACE template switching with UMIs. Dominance of the CD3+CD56-NKG2C+ fraction by these clonotypes also held in several donors.

The sequencing here drew on CD8+ T cells sorted from PBMCs, taken approximately 13 days after vaccination. V and J are TRBV2 and TRBJ2-2; D is unresolved. The source is a man aged 50 to 60 who received an inactivated influenza vaccine. CDR3 amino acids: CASSDATGELFF. The CDR3 nucleotides read TGTGCCAGCAGTGACGCCACCGGGGAGCTGTTTTTT.